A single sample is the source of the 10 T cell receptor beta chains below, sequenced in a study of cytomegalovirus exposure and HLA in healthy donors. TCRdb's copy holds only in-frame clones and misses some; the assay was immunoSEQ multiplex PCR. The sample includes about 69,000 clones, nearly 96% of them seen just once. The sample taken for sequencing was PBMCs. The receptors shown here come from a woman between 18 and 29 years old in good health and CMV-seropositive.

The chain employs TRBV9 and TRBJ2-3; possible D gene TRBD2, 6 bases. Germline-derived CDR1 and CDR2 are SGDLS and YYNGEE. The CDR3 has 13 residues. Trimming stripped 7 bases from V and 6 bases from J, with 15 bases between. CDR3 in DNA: TGTGCCAGCTCCTGGGCAGGAGGGGATACGCAGTATTTT. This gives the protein CASSWAGGDTQYF.

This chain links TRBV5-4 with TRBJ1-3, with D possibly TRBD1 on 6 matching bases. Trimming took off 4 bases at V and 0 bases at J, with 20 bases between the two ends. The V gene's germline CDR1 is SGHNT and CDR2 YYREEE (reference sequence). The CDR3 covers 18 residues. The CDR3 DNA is TGTGCCAGCAGCCCCGGGGGGGGCCAAGGATTCTCTGGAAACACCATATATTTT. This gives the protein CASSPGGGQGFSGNTIYF.

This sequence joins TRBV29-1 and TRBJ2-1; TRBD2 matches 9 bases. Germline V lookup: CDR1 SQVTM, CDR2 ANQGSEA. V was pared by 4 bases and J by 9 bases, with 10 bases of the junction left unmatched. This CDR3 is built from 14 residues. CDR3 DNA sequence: TGCAGCGTTGGCGGGAGGGGCGATTTGGTTGAGCAGTTCTTC. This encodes CSVGGRGDLVEQFF.

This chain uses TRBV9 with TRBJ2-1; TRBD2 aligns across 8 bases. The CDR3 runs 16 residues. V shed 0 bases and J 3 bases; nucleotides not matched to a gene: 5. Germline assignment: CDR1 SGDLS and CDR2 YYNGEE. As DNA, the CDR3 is TGTGCCAGCAGCGTAGCGGCACTAGCGGACTACAATGAGCAGTTCTTC. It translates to CASSVAALADYNEQFF.

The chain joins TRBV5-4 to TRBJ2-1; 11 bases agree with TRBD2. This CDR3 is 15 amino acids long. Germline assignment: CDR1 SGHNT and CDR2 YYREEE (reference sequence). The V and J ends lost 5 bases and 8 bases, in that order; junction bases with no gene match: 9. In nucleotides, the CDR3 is TGTGCCAGCAGATATAGCGGGAGGGCCTTAGATGAGCAGTTCTTC. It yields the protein CASRYSGRALDEQFF.

Here the CDR3 reads CASSLDILAGLNEQFF. CDR3 bases: TGTGCCAGCAGCTTAGATATACTAGCGGGACTCAATGAGCAGTTCTTC. The chain has TRBV11-2 and TRBJ2-1, with 10 bases fitting TRBD2. The ends lost 0 bases at V and 6 bases at J; junction bases unmatched: 5. The CDR3 has 16 amino acids. Germline CDR1 is SGHAT and CDR2 is FQNNGV.

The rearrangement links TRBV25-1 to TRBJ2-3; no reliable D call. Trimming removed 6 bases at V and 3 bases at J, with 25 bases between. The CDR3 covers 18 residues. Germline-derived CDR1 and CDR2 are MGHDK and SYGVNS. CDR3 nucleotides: TGTGCCAGCAGCTCCCCCCGAGTTATAGAAGTGAGGACAGATACGCAGTATTTT. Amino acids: CASSSPRVIEVRTDTQYF.

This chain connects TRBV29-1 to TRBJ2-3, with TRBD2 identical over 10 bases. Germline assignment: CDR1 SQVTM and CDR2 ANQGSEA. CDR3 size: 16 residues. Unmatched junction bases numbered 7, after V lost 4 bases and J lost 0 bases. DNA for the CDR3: TGCAGCGTTGTATCTTGGACTAGCGGAAGCACAGATACGCAGTATTTT. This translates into CSVVSWTSGSTDTQYF.

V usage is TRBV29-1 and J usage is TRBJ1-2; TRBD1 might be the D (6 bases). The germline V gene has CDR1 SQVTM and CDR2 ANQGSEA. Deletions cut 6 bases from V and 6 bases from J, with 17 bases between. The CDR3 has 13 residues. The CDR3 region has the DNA TGCAGCGTGGAGGACAGCGGCGGACATGGCTACACCTTC. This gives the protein CSVEDSGGHGYTF.

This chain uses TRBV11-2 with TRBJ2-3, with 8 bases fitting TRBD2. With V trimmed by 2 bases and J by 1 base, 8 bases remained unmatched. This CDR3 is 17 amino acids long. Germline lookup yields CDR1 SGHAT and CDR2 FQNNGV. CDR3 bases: TGTGCCAGCAGCTTAACGGGTAGCGGGAACTGCACAGATACGCAGTATTTT. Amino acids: CASSLTGSGNCTDTQYF.